Below are 20 T cell receptor beta chains sequenced from a single sample in a study of T cell responses to AZD1222 COVID-19 vaccine. Libraries were prepared by immunoSEQ multiplex PCR; TCRdb keeps only in-frame clonotypes and omits some of them. The sample shows about 160,000 clones, about 91% of them seen only once. Here the sequenced sample was peripheral blood, taken on day 0 of MenACWY control vaccination. The receptors come from an adult in good health.

This clone was detected once. The chain recombines TRBV24-1 with TRBJ1-5; 7 bases line up with TRBD1. The germline V gene has CDR1 KGHDR and CDR2 SFDVKD. CDR3 length: 14 amino acids. The junction had 3 bases not matched to a gene; V was cut back by 4 bases and J by 4 bases. CDR3 protein: CATSEQGQNQPQHF. For the CDR3, the DNA is TGTGCCACCAGTGAACAGGGACAGAATCAGCCCCAGCATTTT.

The V call is TRBV24-1, the J call TRBJ2-6; D gene unclear. V was trimmed by 6 bases and J by 0 bases, leaving 8 bases between them. Germline CDR1 is KGHDR and CDR2 is SFDVKD. The CDR3 length is 15 residues. This chain's CDR3 is CATSHGYSGANVLTF. DNA for the CDR3: TGTGCCACCAGTCATGGGTACTCTGGGGCCAACGTCCTGACTTTC.

V gene TRBV5-1 combines with J gene TRBJ1-4; tentative D call: TRBD1 (5 bases). Germline assignment: CDR1 SGHRS and CDR2 YFSETQ. V lost 3 bases to trimming and J lost 5 bases, with 8 bases between them. The CDR3 runs to 13 residues. The CDR3 region has the DNA TGCGCCAGCAGCTGGGGCGGGAATGAAAAACTGTTTTTT. This sequence encodes CASSWGGNEKLFF.

V usage is TRBV10-3 and J usage is TRBJ1-1, with 7 bases that match TRBD1. Germline assignment: CDR1 ENHRY and CDR2 SYGVKD. With 7 bases clipped from V and 2 bases from J, the junction kept 4 bases outside the gene matches. The CDR3 length is 13 residues. This chain's CDR3 is CAITGQANTEAFF. The CDR3 DNA follows: TGTGCCATCACCGGACAGGCAAACACTGAAGCTTTCTTT.

The J gene is TRBJ2-1, the V gene TRBV10-2, with 7 bases aligning to TRBD2. The CDR3 is made up of 17 amino acids. Germline assignment: CDR1 WSHSY and CDR2 SAAADI. The junction had 11 bases not matched to a gene; V was cut back by 5 bases and J by 1 base. CDR3 sequence reads: CASSTTGTTRSYNEQFF. For the CDR3, the DNA is TGCGCCAGCAGTACAACCGGGACTACACGATCCTACAATGAGCAGTTCTTC.

This clone was counted a few times. The chain carries TRBV14 and TRBJ1-1; 7 bases are shared with TRBD1. The V gene end was trimmed by 1 base and the J gene end by 0 bases; junction bases not matched to a gene: 2. This CDR3 comprises 15 residues. Germline V gene sequence: CDR1 SGHDN, CDR2 FVKESK. The chain's CDR3 is CASSQVGQMNTEAFF. The CDR3, as DNA: TGTGCCAGCAGCCAAGTGGGACAGATGAACACTGAAGCTTTCTTT.

The gene calls are TRBV11-2 and TRBJ1-5; D gene ambiguous. From germline, CDR1 is SGHAT and CDR2 FQNNGV. V was cut by 1 base and J by 4 bases, with 5 bases left in between. This CDR3 comprises 13 residues. This chain's CDR3 is CASSLGTNQPQHF. The CDR3 DNA follows: TGTGCCAGCAGCTTAGGTACGAATCAGCCCCAGCATTTT.

The rearrangement joins TRBV4-1 to TRBJ1-4, with unresolved D. The CDR3 is made up of 17 amino acids. V shed 1 base and J shed 0 bases, with 12 bases lying between them. Germline V CDR1 and CDR2: MGHRA, YSYEKL. CDR3 loop: CASSQVPPTATNEKLFF. In DNA form, the CDR3 reads TGCGCCAGCAGCCAAGTCCCCCCCACCGCAACTAATGAAAAACTGTTTTTT.

The chain joins TRBV3-1 (or the pseudogene TRBV3-2) to TRBJ1-2, with 8 bases fitting TRBD1. Trimming at V came to 1 base and at J to 4 bases, leaving 8 bases not matched to a gene. This CDR3 is built from 16 residues. Germline values: CDR1 LGHDT, CDR2 YNNKEL (reference sequence). CDR3 DNA: TGTGCCAGCAGCCAAGCAGTGTCAGGGGGCCGCTATGGCTACACCTTC. Translated: CASSQAVSGGRYGYTF.

The chain recombines TRBV29-1 with TRBJ2-1; 12 nucleotides align to TRBD2. The V gene end was trimmed by 4 bases and the J gene end by 0 bases; junction bases not matched to a gene: 7. Germline V gene sequence: CDR1 SQVTM, CDR2 ANQGSEA. The CDR3 is 17 amino acids. CDR3: CSVAGLAGRVSYNEQFF. The CDR3, as DNA: TGCAGCGTTGCTGGACTAGCGGGACGGGTCTCCTACAATGAGCAGTTCTTC.

The gene calls are TRBV19 and TRBJ1-5; D gene ambiguous. Trimming left V 11 bases short and J 3 bases short, with 11 bases between. CDR3 length: 12 amino acids. Germline CDR1 reads LNHDA; CDR2 reads SQIVND (reference sequence). CDR3 amino acids: CASRGYNQPQHF. DNA for the CDR3: TGTGCCTCCCGAGGGTACAATCAGCCCCAGCATTTT.

This clone was found once. The J gene is TRBJ1-2, the V gene TRBV2; 7 positions match TRBD1. The J segment lost 1 base and the V segment lost 6 bases, leaving 8 bases of the junction unmatched. The CDR3 runs to 15 residues. The V gene's germline CDR1 is SNHLY and CDR2 FYNNEI. CDR3 region: CASRRTGPLNYGYTF. The CDR3, as DNA: TGTGCCAGCAGGAGGACAGGACCCCTTAACTATGGCTACACCTTC.

J is TRBJ1-5 and V is TRBV6-2 or TRBV6-3; no clear D gene. Per the germline V gene, CDR1 is MNHEY and CDR2 is SVGEGT. V lost 8 bases and J lost 3, with 11 bases in between. The CDR3 loop spans 13 amino acids. In DNA form, the CDR3 reads TGTGCCAGCTGTTGGCAGTTCAATCAGCCCCAGCATTTT. It yields the protein CASCWQFNQPQHF.

This chain uses TRBV5-6 with TRBJ1-5; D is ambiguous. The CDR3 extends over 13 amino acids. V gave up 0 bases and J gave up 7 bases, with 8 bases separating them. Per the germline V gene, CDR1 is SGHDT and CDR2 is YYEEEE. The CDR3 bases are TGTGCCAGCAGCTTGGGCAGGTACCAGCCCCAGCATTTT. This codes for CASSLGRYQPQHF. Looking up the rest from reference TRBV5-6 and TRBJ1-5 gives the full variable domain: DAGVTQSPTHLIKTRGQQVTLRCSPKSGHDTVSWYQQALGQGPQFIFQYYEEEERQRGNFPDRFSGHQFPNYSSELNVNALLLGDSALYLCASSLGRYQPQHFGDGTRLSIL.

The chain carries TRBV5-5 and TRBJ2-7, with 9 bases lining up with TRBD2. The germline V gene has CDR1 SGHKS and CDR2 YYEKEE (reference sequence). The CDR3 has 14 amino acids. Trimming cost V 1 base and J 5 bases; bases outside gene matches: 4. In nucleotides, the CDR3 is TGTGCCAGCAGCTTGACTAGCGGGTTGGACGAGCAGTACTTC. This codes for CASSLTSGLDEQYF.

This chain links TRBV7-2 with TRBJ1-2, with D unclear. The germline gives CDR1 SGHTA, CDR2 FQGNSA. The V end was cut by 4 bases, the J end by 7 bases, with 16 bases between. This CDR3 is 14 amino acids long. The CDR3 loop reads CASSSSGKPAGYTF. The CDR3 DNA sequence: TGTGCCAGCAGCTCCTCGGGTAAGCCGGCTGGCTACACCTTC.

The chain uses TRBV6-2 or TRBV6-3 and TRBJ1-3, with D unresolved. The V end was cut by 0 bases, the J end by 8 bases, with 8 bases between. The germline V gene has CDR1 MNHEY and CDR2 SVGEGT. CDR3 length equals 13 residues. The CDR3 sequence is CASSYSMSDTIYF. CDR3 nucleotides: TGTGCCAGCAGTTACTCGATGAGTGACACCATATATTTT.

The chain recombines TRBV11-1 with TRBJ2-1; the D gene could be TRBD1 or TRBD2 (5 bases each). CDR1 and CDR2 (germline): SGHAT, FQDESV (reference sequence). CDR3 length equals 15 residues. Trimming removed 2 bases at V and 8 bases at J, with 16 bases between. CDR3 sequence (DNA): TGTGCCAGCAGCTTACCTCGGGGCGAGGCCGATGAGCAGTTCTTC. Amino acids: CASSLPRGEADEQFF. Filled out from reference TRBV11-1 and TRBJ2-1, the complete variable domain reads EAEVAQSPRYKITEKSQAVAFWCDPISGHATLYWYRQILGQGPELLVQFQDESVVDDSQLPKDRFSAERLKGVDSTLKIQPAELGDSAMYLCASSLPRGEADEQFFGPGTRLTVL.

The genes are TRBV27 and TRBJ2-2; the D gene is possibly TRBD2 (6 bases). The CDR3 loop spans 15 amino acids. The ends were cut back, 5 bases at V and 7 bases at J, with 17 bases in the middle. CDR1 and CDR2 (germline): MNHEY, SMNVEV (reference sequence). The CDR3 DNA is TGTGCCAGCAGTGCATGGGCGGGGTCTGGCGGGGAGCTGTTTTTT. It codes for CASSAWAGSGGELFF.

The genes are TRBV12-3 or TRBV12-4 and TRBJ2-7, with D hard to call. The CDR3 is made up of 13 amino acids. With 6 bases removed from V and 7 bases from J, the gap between germline ends came to 16 bases. The CDR3 loop reads CASRSPSAREQYF. The CDR3, as DNA: TGTGCCAGCAGGTCGCCCTCCGCCAGGGAGCAGTACTTC.